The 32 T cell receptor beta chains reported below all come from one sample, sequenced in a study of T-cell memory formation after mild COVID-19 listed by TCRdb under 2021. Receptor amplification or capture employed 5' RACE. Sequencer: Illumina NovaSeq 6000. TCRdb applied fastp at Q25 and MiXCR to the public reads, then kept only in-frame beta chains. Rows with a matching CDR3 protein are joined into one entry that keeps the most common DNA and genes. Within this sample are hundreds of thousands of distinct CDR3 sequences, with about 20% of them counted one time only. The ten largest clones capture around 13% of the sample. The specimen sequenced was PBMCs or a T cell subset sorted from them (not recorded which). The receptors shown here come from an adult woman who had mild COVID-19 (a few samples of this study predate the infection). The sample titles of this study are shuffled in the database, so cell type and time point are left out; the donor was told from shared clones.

The CDR3 region is CSVEDQAAGVYNEQFF. DNA for the CDR3: TGCAGCGTTGAAGATCAGGCTGCGGGAGTCTATAACGAGCAGTTCTTC. The genes are TRBV29-1 and TRBJ2-1; 7 bases are a match to TRBD2. The CDR3 has 16 amino acids. V trimming: 0 bases; J trimming: 10 bases; junction bases outside the gene matches: 15. Per germline, CDR1 SQVTM and CDR2 ANQGSEA.

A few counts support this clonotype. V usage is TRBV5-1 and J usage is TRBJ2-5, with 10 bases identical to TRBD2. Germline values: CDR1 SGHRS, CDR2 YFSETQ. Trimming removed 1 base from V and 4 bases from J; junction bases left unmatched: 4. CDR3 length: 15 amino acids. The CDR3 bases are TGCGCCAGCAGCTTGAAGCGGGGGGGCCGAGAGACCCAGTACTTC. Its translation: CASSLKRGGRETQYF.

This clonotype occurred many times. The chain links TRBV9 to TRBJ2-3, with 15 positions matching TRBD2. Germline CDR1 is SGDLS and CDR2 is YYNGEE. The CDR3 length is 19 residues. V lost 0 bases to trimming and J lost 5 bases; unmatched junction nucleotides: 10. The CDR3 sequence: CASSVAPGPGLAGGDTQYF. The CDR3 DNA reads TGTGCCAGCAGCGTAGCGCCCGGCCCGGGACTAGCGGGGGGAGATACGCAGTATTTT.

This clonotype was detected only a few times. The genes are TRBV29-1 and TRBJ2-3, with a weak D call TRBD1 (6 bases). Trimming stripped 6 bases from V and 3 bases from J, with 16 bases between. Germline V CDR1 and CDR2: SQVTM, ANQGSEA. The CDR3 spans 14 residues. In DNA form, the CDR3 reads TGCAGCGTGAAACGGACAGTGGGGACAGATACGCAGTATTTT. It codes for CSVKRTVGTDTQYF.

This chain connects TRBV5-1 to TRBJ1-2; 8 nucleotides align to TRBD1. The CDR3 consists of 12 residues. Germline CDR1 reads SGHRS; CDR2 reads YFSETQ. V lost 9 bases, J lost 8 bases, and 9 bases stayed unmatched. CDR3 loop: CATPGQAMGYTF. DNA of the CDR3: TGCGCCACCCCGGGACAGGCAATGGGCTACACCTTC. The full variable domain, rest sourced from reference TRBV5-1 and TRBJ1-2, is KAGVTQTPRYLIKTRGQQVTLSCSPISGHRSVSWYQQTPGQGLQFLFEYFSETQRNKGNFPGRFSGRQFSNSRSEMNVSTLELGDSALYLCATPGQAMGYTFGSGTRLTVV.

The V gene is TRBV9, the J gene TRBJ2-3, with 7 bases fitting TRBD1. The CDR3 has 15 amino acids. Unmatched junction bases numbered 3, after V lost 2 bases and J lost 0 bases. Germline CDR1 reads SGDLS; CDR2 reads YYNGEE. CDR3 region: CASSVGTVSTDTQYF. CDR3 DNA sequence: TGTGCCAGCAGCGTCGGGACAGTCAGCACAGATACGCAGTATTTT.

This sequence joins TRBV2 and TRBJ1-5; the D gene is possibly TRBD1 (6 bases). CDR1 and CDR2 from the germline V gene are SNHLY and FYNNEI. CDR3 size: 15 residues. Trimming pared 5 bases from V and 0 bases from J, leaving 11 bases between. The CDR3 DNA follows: TGTGCCAGCAGTTCCGGGACAACTAGCAATCAGCCCCAGCATTTT. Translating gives CASSSGTTSNQPQHF.

Here the CDR3 reads CSVLTGRGEQFF. The CDR3 coding sequence is TGCAGCGTTCTGACCGGTAGGGGTGAGCAGTTCTTC. The chain is built from TRBV29-1 and TRBJ2-1, with D possibly TRBD1 on 5 matching bases. Germline V gene sequence: CDR1 SQVTM, CDR2 ANQGSEA. The CDR3 runs to 12 residues. The germline V and J ends were trimmed by 5 bases and 9 bases, with 14 bases remaining between them.

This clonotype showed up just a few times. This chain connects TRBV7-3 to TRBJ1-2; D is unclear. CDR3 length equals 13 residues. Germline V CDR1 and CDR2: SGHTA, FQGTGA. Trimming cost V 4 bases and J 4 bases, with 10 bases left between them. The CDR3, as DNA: TGTGCCAGCAGCTCCCAGAGGGCCTATGGCTACACCTTC. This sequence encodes CASSSQRAYGYTF.

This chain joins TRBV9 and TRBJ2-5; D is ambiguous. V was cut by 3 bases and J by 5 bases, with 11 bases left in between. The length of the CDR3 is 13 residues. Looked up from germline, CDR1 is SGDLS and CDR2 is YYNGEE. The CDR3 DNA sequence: TGTGCCAGCAGCGGTAGTGCGTTGGAGACCCAGTACTTC. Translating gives CASSGSALETQYF.

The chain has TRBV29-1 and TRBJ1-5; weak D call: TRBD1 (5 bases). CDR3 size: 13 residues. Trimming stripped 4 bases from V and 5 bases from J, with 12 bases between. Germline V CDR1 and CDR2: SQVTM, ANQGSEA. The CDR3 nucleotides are TGCAGCGTTGCTCAGGGTTTTGATCAGCCCCAGCATTTT. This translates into CSVAQGFDQPQHF.

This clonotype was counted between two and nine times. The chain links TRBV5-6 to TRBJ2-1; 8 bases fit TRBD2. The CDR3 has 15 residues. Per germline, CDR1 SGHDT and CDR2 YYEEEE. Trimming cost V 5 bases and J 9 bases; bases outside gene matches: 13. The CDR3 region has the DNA TGTGCCAGCAGATACCCGGGACTAGGAAATGGTGAGCAGTTCTTC. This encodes CASRYPGLGNGEQFF.

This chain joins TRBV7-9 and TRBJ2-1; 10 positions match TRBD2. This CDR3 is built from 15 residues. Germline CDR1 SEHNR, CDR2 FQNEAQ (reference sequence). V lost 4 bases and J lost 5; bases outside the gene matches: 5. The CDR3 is CASSSSSGSDNEQFF. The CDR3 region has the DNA TGTGCCAGCAGCTCCTCTAGCGGGAGCGACAATGAGCAGTTCTTC.

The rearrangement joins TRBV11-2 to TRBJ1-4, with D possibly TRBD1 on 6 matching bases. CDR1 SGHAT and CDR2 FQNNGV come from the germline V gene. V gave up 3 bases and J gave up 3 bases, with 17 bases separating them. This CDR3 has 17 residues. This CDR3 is CASSFAPWRGANEKLFF. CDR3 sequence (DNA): TGTGCCAGCAGCTTCGCCCCTTGGAGGGGGGCTAATGAAAAACTGTTTTTT.

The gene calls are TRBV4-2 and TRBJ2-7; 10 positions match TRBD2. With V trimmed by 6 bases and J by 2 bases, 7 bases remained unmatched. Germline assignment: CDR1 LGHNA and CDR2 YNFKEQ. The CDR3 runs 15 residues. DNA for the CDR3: TGTGCCAGCAGACAGGTAGCGGGAGGAGCCTACGAGCAGTACTTC. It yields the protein CASRQVAGGAYEQYF.

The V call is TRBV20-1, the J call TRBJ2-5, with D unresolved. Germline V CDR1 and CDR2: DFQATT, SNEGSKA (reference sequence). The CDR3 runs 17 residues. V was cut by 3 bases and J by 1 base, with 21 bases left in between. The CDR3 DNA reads TGCAGTGCTAGGGTGCCGCATAAGGCGGTCCTCCAAGAGACCCAGTACTTC. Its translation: CSARVPHKAVLQETQYF.

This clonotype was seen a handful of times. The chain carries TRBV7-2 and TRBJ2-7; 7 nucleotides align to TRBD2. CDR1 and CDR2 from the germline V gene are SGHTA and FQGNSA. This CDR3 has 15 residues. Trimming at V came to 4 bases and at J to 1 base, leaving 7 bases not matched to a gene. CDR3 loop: CASSYWGGRSYEQYF. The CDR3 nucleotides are TGTGCCAGCAGCTATTGGGGCGGGAGATCCTACGAGCAGTACTTC.

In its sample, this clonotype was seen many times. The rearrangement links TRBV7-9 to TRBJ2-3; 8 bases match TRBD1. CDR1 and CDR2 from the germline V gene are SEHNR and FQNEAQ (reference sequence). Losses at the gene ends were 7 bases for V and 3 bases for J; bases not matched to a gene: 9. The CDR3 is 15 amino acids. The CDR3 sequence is CASNTRDRTTDTQYF. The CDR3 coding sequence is TGTGCCAGCAACACACGGGACAGGACTACAGATACGCAGTATTTT.

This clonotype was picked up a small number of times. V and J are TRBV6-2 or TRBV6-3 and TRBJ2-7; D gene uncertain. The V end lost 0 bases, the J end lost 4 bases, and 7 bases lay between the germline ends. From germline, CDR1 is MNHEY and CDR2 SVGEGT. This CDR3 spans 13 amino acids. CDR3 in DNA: TGTGCCAGCAGTTACTCGTGGGGATACGAGCAGTACTTC. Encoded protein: CASSYSWGYEQYF.

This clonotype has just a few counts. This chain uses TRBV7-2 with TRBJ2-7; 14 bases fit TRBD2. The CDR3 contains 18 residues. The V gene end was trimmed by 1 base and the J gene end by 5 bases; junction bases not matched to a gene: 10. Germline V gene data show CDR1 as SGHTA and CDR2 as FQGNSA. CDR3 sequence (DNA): TGTGCCAGCAGCTTAGATGCGCCGGGACTAGCGGGAGACCACGAGCAGTACTTC. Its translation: CASSLDAPGLAGDHEQYF.

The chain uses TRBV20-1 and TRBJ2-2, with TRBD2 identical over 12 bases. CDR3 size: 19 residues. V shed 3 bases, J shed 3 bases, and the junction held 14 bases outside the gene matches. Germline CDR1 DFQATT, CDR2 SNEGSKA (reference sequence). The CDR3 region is CSARVSWLAGGPDTGELFF. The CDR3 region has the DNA TGCAGTGCTAGGGTGTCGTGGCTAGCGGGGGGGCCTGACACCGGGGAGCTGTTTTTT.

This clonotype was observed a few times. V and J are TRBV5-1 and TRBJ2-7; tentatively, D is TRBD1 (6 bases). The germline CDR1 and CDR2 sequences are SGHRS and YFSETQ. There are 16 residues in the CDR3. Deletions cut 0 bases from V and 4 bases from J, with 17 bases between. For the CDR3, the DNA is TGCGCCAGCAGCTTGGACGCAGGGGCGACCGGTTACGAGCAGTACTTC. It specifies CASSLDAGATGYEQYF.

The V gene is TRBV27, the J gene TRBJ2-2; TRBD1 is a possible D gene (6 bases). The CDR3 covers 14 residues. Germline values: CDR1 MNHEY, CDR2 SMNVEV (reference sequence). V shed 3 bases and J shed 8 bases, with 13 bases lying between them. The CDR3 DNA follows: TGTGCCAGCAGTTTTTCAGGGGTCCAAGGGGAGCTGTTTTTT. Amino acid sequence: CASSFSGVQGELFF.

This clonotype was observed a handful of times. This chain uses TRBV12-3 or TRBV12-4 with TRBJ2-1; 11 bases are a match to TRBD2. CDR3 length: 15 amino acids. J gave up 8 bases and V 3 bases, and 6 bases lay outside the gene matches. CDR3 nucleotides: TGTGCCAGCAGTTTGTCTAGCGGGGGGCGGGATGAGCAGTTCTTC. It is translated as CASSLSSGGRDEQFF.

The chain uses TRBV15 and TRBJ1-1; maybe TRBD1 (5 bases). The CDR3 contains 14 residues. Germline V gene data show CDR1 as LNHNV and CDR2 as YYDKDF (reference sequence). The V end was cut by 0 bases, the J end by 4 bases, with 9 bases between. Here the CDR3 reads CATSRDRVSTEAFF. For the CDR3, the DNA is TGTGCCACCAGCAGAGACAGGGTTTCCACTGAAGCTTTCTTT.

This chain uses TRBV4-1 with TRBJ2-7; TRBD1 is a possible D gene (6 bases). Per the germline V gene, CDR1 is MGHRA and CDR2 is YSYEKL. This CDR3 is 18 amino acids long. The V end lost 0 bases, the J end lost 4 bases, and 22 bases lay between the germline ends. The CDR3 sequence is CASSQEYGAGVMSYEQYF. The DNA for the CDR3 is TGCGCCAGCAGCCAAGAGTATGGCGCAGGGGTAATGTCTTACGAGCAGTACTTC.

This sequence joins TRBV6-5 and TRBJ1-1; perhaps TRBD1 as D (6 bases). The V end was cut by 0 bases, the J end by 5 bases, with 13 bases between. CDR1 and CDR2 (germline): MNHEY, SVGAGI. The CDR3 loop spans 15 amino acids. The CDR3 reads CASSYSGGRGTEAFF. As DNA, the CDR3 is TGTGCCAGCAGTTACTCTGGGGGGCGAGGGACTGAAGCTTTCTTT.

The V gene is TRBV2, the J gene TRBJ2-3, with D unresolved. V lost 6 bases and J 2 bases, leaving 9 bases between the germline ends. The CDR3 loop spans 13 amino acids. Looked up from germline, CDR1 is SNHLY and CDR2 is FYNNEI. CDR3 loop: CASRSYSTDTQYF. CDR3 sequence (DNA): TGTGCCAGCAGATCTTACTCCACAGATACGCAGTATTTT.

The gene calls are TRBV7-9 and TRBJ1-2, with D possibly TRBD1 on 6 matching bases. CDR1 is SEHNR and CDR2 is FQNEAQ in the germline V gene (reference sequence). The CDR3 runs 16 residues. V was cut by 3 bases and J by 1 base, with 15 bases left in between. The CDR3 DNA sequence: TGTGCCAGCAGCTTCGTCTCCGGGACAAATAACTATGGCTACACCTTC. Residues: CASSFVSGTNNYGYTF. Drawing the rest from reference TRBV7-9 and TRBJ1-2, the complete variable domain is DTGVSQNPRHKITKRGQNVTFRCDPISEHNRLYWYRQTLGQGPEFLTYFQNEAQLEKSRLLSDRFSAERPKGSFSTLEIQRTEQGDSAMYLCASSFVSGTNNYGYTFGSGTRLTVV.

CDR3 in amino acids: CASSPGTVIEAFF. CDR3 nucleotides: TGTGCCAGCAGCCCAGGGACGGTAATTGAAGCTTTCTTT. V usage is TRBV12-3 or TRBV12-4 and J usage is TRBJ1-1, with a tentative D call TRBD1 (5 bases). V was pared by 6 bases and J by 7 bases, with 15 bases between. The CDR3 loop spans 13 amino acids.

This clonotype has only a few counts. The CDR3 reads CSAPTGGRTNSPLHF. The CDR3 bases are TGCAGTGCCCCGACGGGGGGACGGACTAATTCACCCCTCCACTTT. This sequence joins TRBV20-1 and TRBJ1-6; D may be TRBD1 (5 bases). V was cut by 6 bases and J by 6 bases, with 18 bases left in between. The germline V gene has CDR1 DFQATT and CDR2 SNEGSKA (reference sequence). This CDR3 has 15 residues.

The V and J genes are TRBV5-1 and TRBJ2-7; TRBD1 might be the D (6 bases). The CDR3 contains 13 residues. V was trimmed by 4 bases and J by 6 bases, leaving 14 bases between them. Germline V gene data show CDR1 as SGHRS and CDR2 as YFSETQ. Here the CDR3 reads CASSQGQLGEQYF. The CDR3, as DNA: TGCGCCAGCAGCCAAGGACAGCTTGGCGAGCAGTACTTC.